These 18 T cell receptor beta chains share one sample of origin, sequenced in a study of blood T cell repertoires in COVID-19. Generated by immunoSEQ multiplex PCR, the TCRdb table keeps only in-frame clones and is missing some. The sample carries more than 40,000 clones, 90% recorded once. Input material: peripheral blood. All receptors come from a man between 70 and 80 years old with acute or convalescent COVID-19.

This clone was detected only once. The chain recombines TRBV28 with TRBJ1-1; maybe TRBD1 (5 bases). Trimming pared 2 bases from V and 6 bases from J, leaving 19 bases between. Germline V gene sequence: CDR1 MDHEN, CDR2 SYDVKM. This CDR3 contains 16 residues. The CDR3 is CASSLGLAGGGSEAFF. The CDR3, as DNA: TGTGCCAGCAGTTTAGGCTTGGCTGGGGGAGGGTCTGAAGCTTTCTTT. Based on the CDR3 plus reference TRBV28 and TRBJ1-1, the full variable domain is DVKVTQSSRYLVKRTGEKVFLECVQDMDHENMFWYRQDPGLGLRLIYFSYDVKMKEKGDIPEGYSVSREKKERFSLILESASTNQTSMYLCASSLGLAGGGSEAFFGQGTRLTVV.

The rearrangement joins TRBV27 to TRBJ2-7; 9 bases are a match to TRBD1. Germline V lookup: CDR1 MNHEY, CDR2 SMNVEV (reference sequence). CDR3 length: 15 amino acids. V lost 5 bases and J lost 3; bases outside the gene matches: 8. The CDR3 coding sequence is TGTGCCAGCAGTCTGACAGGGGGGGGGTTCTACGAGCAGTACTTC. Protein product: CASSLTGGGFYEQYF.

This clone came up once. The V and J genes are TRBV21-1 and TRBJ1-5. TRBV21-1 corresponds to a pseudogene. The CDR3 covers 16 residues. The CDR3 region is CASSAWSGVVNQPQHF. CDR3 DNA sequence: TGTGCCAGCAGCGCCTGGTCGGGGGTGGTCAATCAGCCCCAGCATTTT.

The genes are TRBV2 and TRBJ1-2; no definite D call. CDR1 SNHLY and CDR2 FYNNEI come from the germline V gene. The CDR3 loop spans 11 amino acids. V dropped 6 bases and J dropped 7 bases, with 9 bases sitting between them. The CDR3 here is CASRGPLGYTF. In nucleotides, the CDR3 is TGTGCCAGCAGGGGCCCGCTTGGCTACACCTTC.

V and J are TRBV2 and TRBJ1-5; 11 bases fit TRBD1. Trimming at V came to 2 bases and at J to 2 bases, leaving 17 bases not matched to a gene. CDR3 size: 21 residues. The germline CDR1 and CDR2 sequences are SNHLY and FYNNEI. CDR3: CASSENPHRDRGLRGNQPQHF. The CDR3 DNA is TGTGCCAGCAGTGAAAACCCCCATAGGGACAGGGGGTTACGTGGCAATCAGCCCCAGCATTTT.

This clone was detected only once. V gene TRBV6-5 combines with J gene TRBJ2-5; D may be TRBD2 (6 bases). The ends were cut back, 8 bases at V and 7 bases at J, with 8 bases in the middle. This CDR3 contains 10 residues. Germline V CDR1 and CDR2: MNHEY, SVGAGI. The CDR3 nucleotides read TGTGCCAGCTGGAGGGGGACCCAGTACTTC. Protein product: CASWRGTQYF.

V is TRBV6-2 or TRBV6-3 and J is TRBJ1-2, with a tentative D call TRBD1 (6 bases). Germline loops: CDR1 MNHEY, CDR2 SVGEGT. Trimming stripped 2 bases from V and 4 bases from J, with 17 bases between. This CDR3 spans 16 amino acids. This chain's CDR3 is CASSYTSGTSFYGYTF. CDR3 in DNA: TGTGCCAGCAGTTACACCTCCGGGACAAGTTTCTATGGCTACACCTTC.

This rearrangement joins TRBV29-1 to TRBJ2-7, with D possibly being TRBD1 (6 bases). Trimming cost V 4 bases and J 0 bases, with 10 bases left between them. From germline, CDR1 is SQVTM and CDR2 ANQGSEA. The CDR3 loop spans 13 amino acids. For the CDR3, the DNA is TGCAGCGTTGGACAGGTCAGCTCCTACGAGCAGTACTTC. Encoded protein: CSVGQVSSYEQYF.

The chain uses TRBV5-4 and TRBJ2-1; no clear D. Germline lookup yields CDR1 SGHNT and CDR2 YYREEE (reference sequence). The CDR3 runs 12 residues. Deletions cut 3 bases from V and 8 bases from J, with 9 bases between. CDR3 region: CASSSPGYEQFF. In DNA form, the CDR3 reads TGTGCCAGCAGCTCCCCAGGCTATGAGCAGTTCTTC.

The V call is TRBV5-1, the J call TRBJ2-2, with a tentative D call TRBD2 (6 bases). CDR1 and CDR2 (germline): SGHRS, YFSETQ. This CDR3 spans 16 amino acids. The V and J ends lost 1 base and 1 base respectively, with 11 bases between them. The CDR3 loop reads CASSLSRRENTGELFF. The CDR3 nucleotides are TGCGCCAGCAGCTTGAGCCGGCGGGAGAACACCGGGGAGCTGTTTTTT.

The CDR3 loop is CASSVRWEGRGVVYEQYF. The CDR3 nucleotides are TGTGCCAGCAGCGTAAGATGGGAGGGCAGGGGAGTCGTCTACGAGCAGTACTTC. The rearrangement links TRBV9 to TRBJ2-7; a possible D gene is TRBD2 (7 bases). The CDR3 is made up of 18 amino acids. The germline V and J ends were trimmed by 1 base and 3 bases, with 23 bases remaining between them. Germline values: CDR1 SGDLS, CDR2 YYNGEE.

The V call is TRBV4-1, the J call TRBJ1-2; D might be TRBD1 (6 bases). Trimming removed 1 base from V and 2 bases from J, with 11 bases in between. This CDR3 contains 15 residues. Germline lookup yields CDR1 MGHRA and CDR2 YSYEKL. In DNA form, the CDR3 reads TGCGCCAGCAGCCAAGTCGCAGGGGAAAACTATGGCTACACCTTC. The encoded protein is CASSQVAGENYGYTF.

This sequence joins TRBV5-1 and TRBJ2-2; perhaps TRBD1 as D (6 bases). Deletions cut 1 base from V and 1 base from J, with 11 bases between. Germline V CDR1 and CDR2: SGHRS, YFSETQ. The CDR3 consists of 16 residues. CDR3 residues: CASSLLGRGNTGELFF. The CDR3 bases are TGCGCCAGCAGCTTGTTGGGCAGGGGGAACACCGGGGAGCTGTTTTTT.

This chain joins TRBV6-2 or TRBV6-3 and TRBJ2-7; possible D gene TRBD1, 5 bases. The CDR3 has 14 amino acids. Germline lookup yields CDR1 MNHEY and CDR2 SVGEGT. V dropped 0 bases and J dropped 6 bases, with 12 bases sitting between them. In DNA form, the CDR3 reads TGTGCCAGCAGTTACTCATCAGGGCTGGTCGAGCAGTACTTC. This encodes CASSYSSGLVEQYF.

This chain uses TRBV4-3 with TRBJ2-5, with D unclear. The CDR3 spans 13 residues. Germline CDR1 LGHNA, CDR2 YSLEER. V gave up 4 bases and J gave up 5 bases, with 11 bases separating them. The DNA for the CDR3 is TGCGCCAGCAGCCGTTCCTACAGTGAGACCCAGTACTTC. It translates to CASSRSYSETQYF.

The CDR3 spells CASSLLAGAYNEQFF. As DNA, the CDR3 is TGCGCCAGCTCCCTTCTAGCGGGGGCCTACAATGAGCAGTTCTTC. This sequence joins TRBV5-1 and TRBJ2-1; 10 positions agree with TRBD2. Germline assignment: CDR1 SGHRS and CDR2 YFSETQ. The CDR3 runs to 15 residues. Trimming at V came to 7 bases and at J to 2 bases, leaving 6 bases not matched to a gene.

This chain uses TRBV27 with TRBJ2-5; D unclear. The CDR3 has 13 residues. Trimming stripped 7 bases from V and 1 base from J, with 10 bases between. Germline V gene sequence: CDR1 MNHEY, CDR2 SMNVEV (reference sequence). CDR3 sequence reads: CASKASPQETQYF. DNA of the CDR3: TGTGCCAGCAAGGCTAGTCCCCAAGAGACCCAGTACTTC.

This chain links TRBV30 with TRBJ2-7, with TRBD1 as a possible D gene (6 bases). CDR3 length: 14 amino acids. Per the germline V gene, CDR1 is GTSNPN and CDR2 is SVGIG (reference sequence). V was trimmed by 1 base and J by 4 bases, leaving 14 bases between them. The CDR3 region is CAWSGTGKKYEQYF. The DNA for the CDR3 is TGTGCCTGGAGTGGAACAGGGAAAAAGTACGAGCAGTACTTC.